A selection of T cell receptor beta chains follows, all from one sample in a study of T-cell memory formation after mild COVID-19. TCRdb fed the 5' RACE reads into MiXCR, producing one record per CDR3 protein. The data contain about 360,000 distinct CDR3 sequences, over 13% of them seen just once; the ten biggest clones take up around 22%. The sequencing input was PBMCs or a T cell subset sorted from them (not recorded which). The receptors here all came from a man younger than 35 who had mild COVID-19 (a few samples of this study predate the infection). Cell type and time point are not known. CDR3s include the opening cysteine and the closing phenylalanine or tryptophan. Fields, in order: J gene, D gene, clone size, V gene, CDR3 DNA, CDR3 protein. A D gene is named only where the DNA matches it firmly. Clone size, where shown, is once, few, many, or a class for clones that have expanded.

J: TRBJ1-6
D: NA
size: NA
V: TRBV27
DNA: TGTGCCACCACCAGGGGATCTGCTAATTCACCCCTCCACTTT
CDR3: CATTRGSANSPLHF

J: TRBJ2-3
D: NA
size: NA
V: TRBV10-2
DNA: TGCGCCAGCACTACTCTGGGCCCTAGGGCAGATACGCAGTATTTT
CDR3: CASTTLGPRADTQYF

J: TRBJ2-2
D: NA
size: NA
V: TRBV7-7
DNA: TGTGCTAGCGGCTTAAGGGGACGGCCCAACACCGGGGAGCTGTTTTTT
CDR3: CASGLRGRPNTGELFF

J: TRBJ2-6
D: NA
size: NA
V: TRBV12-3/TRBV12-4
DNA: TGTGCCAGCAGTTCCAGGTCACGGGGGGCCAACGTCCTGACTTTC
CDR3: CASSSRSRGANVLTF

J: TRBJ2-6
D: NA
size: medium-sized
V: TRBV4-3
DNA: TGCGCCAGCAGCCAAGGGTCCAGCCCCTCTGGGGCCAACGTCCTGACTTTC
CDR3: CASSQGSSPSGANVLTF

J: TRBJ1-2
D: NA
size: NA
V: TRBV9
DNA: TGTGCCAGCAGCGCCACCGGCAGGAACTATGGCTACACCTTC
CDR3: CASSATGRNYGYTF

J: TRBJ1-3
D: NA
size: NA
V: TRBV6-5
DNA: TGTGCCAGCAGTGGCAGTGGAAACACCATATATTTT
CDR3: CASSGSGNTIYF

J: TRBJ2-3
D: TRBD2
size: NA
V: TRBV12-3/TRBV12-4
DNA: TGTGCCAGCAGCCCCGGTGGTAGCGGGGGAAACACAGATACGCAGTATTTT
CDR3: CASSPGGSGGNTDTQYF

J: TRBJ1-5
D: NA
size: few
V: TRBV12-3/TRBV12-4
DNA: TGTGCCAGCAGTTTAGCGCTCGGGCGTGGTGGCAATCAGCCCCAGCATTTT
CDR3: CASSLALGRGGNQPQHF

J: TRBJ1-1
D: TRBD1
size: few
V: TRBV29-1
DNA: TGCAGCGTTGAGGTTGGACAGGGGGGGACTGAAGCTTTCTTT
CDR3: CSVEVGQGGTEAFF

J: TRBJ1-5
D: NA
size: NA
V: TRBV5-5
DNA: TGTGCCAGCAGCTTGGGTGTCAGCTATCAGCCCCAGCATTTT
CDR3: CASSLGVSYQPQHF

J: TRBJ2-3
D: NA
size: few
V: TRBV6-1
DNA: TGTGCCAGCAGTGAATGGGAAGGAGATACGCAGTATTTT
CDR3: CASSEWEGDTQYF

J: TRBJ1-6
D: NA
size: few
V: TRBV15
DNA: TGTGCCACCAGCAGAGAAAACTCACCCCTCCACTTT
CDR3: CATSRENSPLHF

J: TRBJ2-5
D: TRBD2
size: few
V: TRBV7-9
DNA: TGTGCCAGCAGCGATCGGGGGGTAGAGACCCAGTACTTC
CDR3: CASSDRGVETQYF

J: TRBJ2-5
D: NA
size: many
V: TRBV12-3/TRBV12-4
DNA: TGTGCCAGCAGCAGGGAGATCCAAGAGACCCAGTACTTC
CDR3: CASSREIQETQYF

J: TRBJ2-1
D: NA
size: NA
V: TRBV7-2
DNA: TGTGCCAGCAGCTTACCTAGCTCCTACAATGAGCAGTTCTTC
CDR3: CASSLPSSYNEQFF

J: TRBJ2-5
D: NA
size: few
V: TRBV4-3
DNA: TGCGCCAGCAGCCAAGGAACCACGATAATGGAGACCCAGTACTTC
CDR3: CASSQGTTIMETQYF

J: TRBJ2-3
D: NA
size: NA
V: TRBV9
DNA: TGTGCCAGCAGCGTAGTGGGGCTCTATGATACGCAGTATTTT
CDR3: CASSVVGLYDTQYF

J: TRBJ2-3
D: NA
size: many
V: TRBV4-1
DNA: TGCGCCAGCAGCCAAGAGGGACCTAGCGCGGATACGCAGTATTTT
CDR3: CASSQEGPSADTQYF

J: TRBJ2-5
D: NA
size: NA
V: TRBV20-1
DNA: TGCAGTGCTAGGGCAGGGGCAGGCCCCCGCGTTGGGGAAGAGACCCAGTACTTC
CDR3: CSARAGAGPRVGEETQYF

J: TRBJ2-3
D: NA
size: few
V: TRBV5-1
DNA: TGCGCCAGCAGCTTGGCAGGGTTGGATACGCAGTATTTT
CDR3: CASSLAGLDTQYF

J: TRBJ1-4
D: NA
size: NA
V: TRBV7-8
DNA: TGTGCCAGCAGCCCTAGACGGGTGGGGCTAGATGAAAAACTGTTTTTT
CDR3: CASSPRRVGLDEKLFF

J: TRBJ1-2
D: NA
size: few
V: TRBV27
DNA: TGTGCCAGCAGTTTCATTTTGGGTTCCGGTGGCTACACCTTC
CDR3: CASSFILGSGGYTF

J: TRBJ2-3
D: NA
size: many
V: TRBV5-1
DNA: TGCGCCAGCAGCTTGGGGACAGCCAGCACAGATACGCAGTATTTT
CDR3: CASSLGTASTDTQYF

J: TRBJ2-3
D: TRBD1
size: few
V: TRBV6-6
DNA: TGTGCCAGCAGTCAGGACAGGGGGGAAGATACGCAGTATTTT
CDR3: CASSQDRGEDTQYF

J: TRBJ1-1
D: NA
size: NA
V: TRBV7-2
DNA: TGTGCCAGCAGCTTAGCCCGCCTAGGGGTCGGCACTGAAGCTTTCTTT
CDR3: CASSLARLGVGTEAFF

J: TRBJ2-2
D: TRBD1
size: NA
V: TRBV5-4
DNA: TGTGCCACCGGGACAGTAGGACCCGGGGAGCTGTTTTTT
CDR3: CATGTVGPGELFF

J: TRBJ2-2
D: TRBD2
size: many
V: TRBV5-1
DNA: TGCGCCAGCAGCTTGGCACTAGCGGGGCTGAACACCGGGGAGCTGTTTTTT
CDR3: CASSLALAGLNTGELFF

J: TRBJ2-2
D: NA
size: NA
V: TRBV7-3
DNA: TGTGCCAGCAGCCCAAATATGAACACCGGGGAGCTGTTTTTT
CDR3: CASSPNMNTGELFF

J: TRBJ2-1
D: TRBD2
size: NA
V: TRBV15
DNA: TGTGCCACCAGCTTCTGGACTAGCGGGGGGGTTTACAATGAGCAGTTCTTC
CDR3: CATSFWTSGGVYNEQFF

J: TRBJ2-5
D: TRBD1
size: few
V: TRBV10-3
DNA: TGTGCCAGCAGGGGGACAGTCGAAGAGACCCAGTACTTC
CDR3: CASRGTVEETQYF

J: TRBJ2-3
D: TRBD2
size: NA
V: TRBV25-1
DNA: TGTGCCAGCAGTGAAATCGGGGGGACAGATACGCAGTATTTT
CDR3: CASSEIGGTDTQYF

J: TRBJ2-1
D: NA
size: many
V: TRBV11-1
DNA: TGTGCCAGCAGCTTTAGAGGAAACTACAATGAGCAGTTCTTC
CDR3: CASSFRGNYNEQFF

J: TRBJ1-3
D: TRBD1
size: NA
V: TRBV7-9
DNA: TGTGCCAGCAGCTTGGGCCAGGGGGCGCACCATTTT
CDR3: CASSLGQGAHHF

J: TRBJ1-1
D: NA
size: NA
V: TRBV7-2
DNA: TGTGCCAGCAGCTTAGACGAGGGCGTCACTGAAGCTTTCTTT
CDR3: CASSLDEGVTEAFF

J: TRBJ2-7
D: NA
size: NA
V: TRBV21-1
DNA: TGTGCCAGCAGCAGCCGGGGGGGGGACCACGAGCAGTACTTC
CDR3: CASSSRGGDHEQYF

J: TRBJ2-7
D: NA
size: NA
V: TRBV7-9
DNA: TGTGCCAGCAGCCTACTGACAGACCCACCCTACGAGCAGTACTTC
CDR3: CASSLLTDPPYEQYF

J: TRBJ2-4
D: TRBD1
size: NA
V: TRBV4-1
DNA: TGCGCCAGCAGCGAAGTCGGACAGGGGAGGAACATTCAGTACTTC
CDR3: CASSEVGQGRNIQYF

J: TRBJ2-7
D: TRBD1
size: few
V: TRBV9
DNA: TGTGCCAGCAGCGTAGACCCGGGACAGGGGATTTCCTACGAGCAGTACTTC
CDR3: CASSVDPGQGISYEQYF

J: TRBJ2-7
D: NA
size: NA
V: TRBV4-3
DNA: TGCGCCAGCAGCCAGTATGGAGGGACAGACGGCATCTACGAGCAGTACTTC
CDR3: CASSQYGGTDGIYEQYF

J: TRBJ2-3
D: TRBD2
size: NA
V: TRBV7-8
DNA: TGTGCCAGCAGCTTCGGACCGGGACTAGCGGGGGGAACCTCTAGCACAGATACGCAGTATTTT
CDR3: CASSFGPGLAGGTSSTDTQYF

J: TRBJ1-5
D: TRBD1
size: NA
V: TRBV2
DNA: TGTGCCAGCGGACCGACAGGGGGGAATCAGCCCCAGCATTTT
CDR3: CASGPTGGNQPQHF

J: TRBJ2-1
D: TRBD2
size: NA
V: TRBV4-1
DNA: TGCGCCAGCAGCCGGAGCGGGAGCAGCTCCTACAATGAGCAGTTCTTC
CDR3: CASSRSGSSSYNEQFF

J: TRBJ1-4
D: NA
size: NA
V: TRBV5-5
DNA: TGTGCCAGCAGCTTGTCCCTAGGCACTAATGAAAAACTGTTTTTT
CDR3: CASSLSLGTNEKLFF

J: TRBJ1-4
D: NA
size: few
V: TRBV7-2
DNA: TGTGCCAGCAGCCCAACTAATGAAAAACTGTTTTTT
CDR3: CASSPTNEKLFF

J: TRBJ2-1
D: TRBD1
size: many
V: TRBV12-3/TRBV12-4
DNA: TGTGCCAGCAGCCCCGGACAGGGGGCTCTTCATGAGCAGTTCTTC
CDR3: CASSPGQGALHEQFF

J: TRBJ1-2
D: NA
size: NA
V: TRBV11-1
DNA: TGTGCCAGCAGCCGACCGCCCACGGGCGGCTACACCTTC
CDR3: CASSRPPTGGYTF

J: TRBJ2-3
D: TRBD1
size: NA
V: TRBV5-1
DNA: TGCGCCAGCAGCTCCCGAATCGGACAGGGCGGCACAGATACGCAGTATTTT
CDR3: CASSSRIGQGGTDTQYF

J: TRBJ2-7
D: NA
size: NA
V: TRBV12-3/TRBV12-4
DNA: TGTGCCAGCAGTTTCCCGACAGGGGCGGGAGACGAGCAGTACTTC
CDR3: CASSFPTGAGDEQYF

J: TRBJ1-5
D: TRBD1
size: few
V: TRBV24-1
DNA: TGTGCCACCAGTGATGGACAGGGTTGGGAGCCCCAGCATTTT
CDR3: CATSDGQGWEPQHF